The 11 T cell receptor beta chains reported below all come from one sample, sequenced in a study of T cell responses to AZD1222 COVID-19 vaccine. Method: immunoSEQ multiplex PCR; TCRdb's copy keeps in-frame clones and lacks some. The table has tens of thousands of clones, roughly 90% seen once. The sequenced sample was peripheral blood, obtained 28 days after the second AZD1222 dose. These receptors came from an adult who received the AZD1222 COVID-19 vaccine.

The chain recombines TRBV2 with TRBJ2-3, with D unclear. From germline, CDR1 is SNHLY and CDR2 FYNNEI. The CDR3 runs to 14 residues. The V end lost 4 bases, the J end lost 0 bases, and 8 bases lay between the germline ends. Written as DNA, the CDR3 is TGTGCCAGCAGTGTAAAGGACAGCACAGATACGCAGTATTTT. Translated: CASSVKDSTDTQYF.

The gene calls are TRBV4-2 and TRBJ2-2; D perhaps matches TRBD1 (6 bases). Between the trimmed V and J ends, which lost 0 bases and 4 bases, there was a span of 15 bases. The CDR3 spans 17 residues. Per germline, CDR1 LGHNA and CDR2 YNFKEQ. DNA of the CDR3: TGTGCCAGCAGCCAAGATCGAGGGGGAACGAGCACCGGGGAGCTGTTTTTT. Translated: CASSQDRGGTSTGELFF.

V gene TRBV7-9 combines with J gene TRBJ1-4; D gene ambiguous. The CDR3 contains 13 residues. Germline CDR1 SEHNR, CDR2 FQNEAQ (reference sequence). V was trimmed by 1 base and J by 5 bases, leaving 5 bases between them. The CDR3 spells CASSLGSNEKLFF. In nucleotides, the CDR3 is TGTGCCAGCAGCTTAGGATCGAATGAAAAACTGTTTTTT.

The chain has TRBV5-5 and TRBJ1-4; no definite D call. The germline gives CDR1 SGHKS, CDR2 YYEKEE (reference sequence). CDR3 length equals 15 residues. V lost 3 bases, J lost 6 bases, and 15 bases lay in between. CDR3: CASSSAGQWDEKLFF. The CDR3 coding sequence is TGTGCCAGCAGCTCGGCCGGTCAATGGGATGAAAAACTGTTTTTT.

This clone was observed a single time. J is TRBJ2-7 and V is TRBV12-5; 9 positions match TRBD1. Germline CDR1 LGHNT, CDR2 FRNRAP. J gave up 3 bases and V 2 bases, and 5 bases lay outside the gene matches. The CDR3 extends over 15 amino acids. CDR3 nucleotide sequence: TGTGCTAGTGGTTTGCCCCGGGACAGGGTCTACGAGCAGTACTTC. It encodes CASGLPRDRVYEQYF.

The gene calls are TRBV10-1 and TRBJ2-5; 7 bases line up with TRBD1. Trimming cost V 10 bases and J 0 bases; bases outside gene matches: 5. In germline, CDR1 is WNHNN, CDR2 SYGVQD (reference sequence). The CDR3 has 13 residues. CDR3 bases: TGCGCCACCAAGGGACAGAACCAAGAGACCCAGTACTTC. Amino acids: CATKGQNQETQYF.

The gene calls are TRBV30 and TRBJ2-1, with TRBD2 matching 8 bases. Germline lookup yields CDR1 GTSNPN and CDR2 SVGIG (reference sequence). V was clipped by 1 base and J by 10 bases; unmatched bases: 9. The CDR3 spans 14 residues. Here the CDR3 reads CAWSATGLAGEQFF. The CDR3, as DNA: TGTGCCTGGAGTGCTACCGGACTAGCAGGAGAGCAGTTCTTC.

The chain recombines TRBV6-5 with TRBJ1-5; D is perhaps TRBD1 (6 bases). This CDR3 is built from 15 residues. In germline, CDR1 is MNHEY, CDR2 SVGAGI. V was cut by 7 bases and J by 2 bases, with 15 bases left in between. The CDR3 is CASNPPGQRNQPQHF. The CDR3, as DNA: TGTGCCAGCAATCCCCCTGGACAGCGCAATCAGCCCCAGCATTTT.

The CDR3 nucleotides are TGCAGCGTTGACTCGGGGGTTGGGACTAGTCCCGGGGAGCTGTTTTTT. Protein sequence: CSVDSGVGTSPGELFF. The V and J genes are TRBV29-1 and TRBJ2-2; 8 bases fit TRBD2. Trimming removed 3 bases from V and 6 bases from J; junction bases left unmatched: 12. This CDR3 comprises 16 residues. The germline V gene encodes CDR1 SQVTM and CDR2 ANQGSEA.

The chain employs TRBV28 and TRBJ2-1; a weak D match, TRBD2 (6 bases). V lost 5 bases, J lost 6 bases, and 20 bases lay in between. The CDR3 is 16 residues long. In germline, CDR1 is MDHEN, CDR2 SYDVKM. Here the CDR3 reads CASSPLRGRKFNEQFF. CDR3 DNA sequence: TGTGCCAGCAGTCCACTCCGGGGGAGGAAGTTCAATGAGCAGTTCTTC. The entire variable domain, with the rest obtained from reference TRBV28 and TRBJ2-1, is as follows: DVKVTQSSRYLVKRTGEKVFLECVQDMDHENMFWYRQDPGLGLRLIYFSYDVKMKEKGDIPEGYSVSREKKERFSLILESASTNQTSMYLCASSPLRGRKFNEQFFGPGTRLTVL.

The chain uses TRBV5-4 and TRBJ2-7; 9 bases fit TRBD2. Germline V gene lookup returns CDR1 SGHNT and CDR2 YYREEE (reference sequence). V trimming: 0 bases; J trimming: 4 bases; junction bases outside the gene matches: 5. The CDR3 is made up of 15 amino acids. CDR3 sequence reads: CASSLASGISYEQYF. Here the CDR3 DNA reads TGTGCCAGCAGCTTGGCTAGCGGGATCTCTTACGAGCAGTACTTC.